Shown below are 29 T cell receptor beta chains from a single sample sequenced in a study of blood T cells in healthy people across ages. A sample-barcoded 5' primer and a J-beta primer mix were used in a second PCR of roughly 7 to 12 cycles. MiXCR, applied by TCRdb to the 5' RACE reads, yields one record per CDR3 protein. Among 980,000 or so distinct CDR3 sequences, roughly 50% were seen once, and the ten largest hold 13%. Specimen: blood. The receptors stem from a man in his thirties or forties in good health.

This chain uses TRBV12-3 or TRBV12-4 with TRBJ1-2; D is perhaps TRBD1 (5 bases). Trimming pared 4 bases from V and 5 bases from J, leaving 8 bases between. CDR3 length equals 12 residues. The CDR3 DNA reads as TGTGCCAGCAGTTCGGCAGGGTATGGCTACACCTTC. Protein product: CASSSAGYGYTF.

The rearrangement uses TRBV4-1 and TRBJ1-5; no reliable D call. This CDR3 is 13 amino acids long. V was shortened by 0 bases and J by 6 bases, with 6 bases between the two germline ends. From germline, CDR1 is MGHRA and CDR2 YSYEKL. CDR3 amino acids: CASSQEGFQPQHF. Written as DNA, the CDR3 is TGCGCCAGCAGCCAAGAAGGTTTTCAGCCCCAGCATTTT.

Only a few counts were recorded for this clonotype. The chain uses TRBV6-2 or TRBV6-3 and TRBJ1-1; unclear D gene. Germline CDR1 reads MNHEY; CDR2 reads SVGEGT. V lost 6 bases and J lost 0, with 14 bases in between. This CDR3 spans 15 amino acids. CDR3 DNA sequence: TGTGCCAGCAGCCGCCCAAAGGAGATGAACACTGAAGCTTTCTTT. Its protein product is CASSRPKEMNTEAFF.

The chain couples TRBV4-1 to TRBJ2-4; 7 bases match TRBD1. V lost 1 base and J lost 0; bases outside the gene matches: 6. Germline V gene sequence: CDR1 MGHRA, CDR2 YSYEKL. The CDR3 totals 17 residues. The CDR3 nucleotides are TGCGCCAGCAGCCAAGGACAGGGTCGTTTAGCCAAAAACATTCAGTACTTC. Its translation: CASSQGQGRLAKNIQYF.

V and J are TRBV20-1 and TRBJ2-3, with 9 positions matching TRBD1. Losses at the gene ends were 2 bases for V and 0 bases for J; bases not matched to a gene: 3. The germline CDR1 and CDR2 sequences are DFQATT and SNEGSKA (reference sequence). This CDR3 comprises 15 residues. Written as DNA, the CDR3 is TGCAGTGCTAGACCTGGACAGGGGAGCACAGATACGCAGTATTTT. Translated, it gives CSARPGQGSTDTQYF.

CDR3 loop: CSAVDGNTGELFF. CDR3 sequence (DNA): TGCAGCGCTGTGGACGGGAACACCGGGGAGCTGTTTTTT. V and J are TRBV29-1 and TRBJ2-2; D is unclear. Trimming removed 7 bases from V and 1 base from J, with 10 bases in between. Looked up from germline, CDR1 is SQVTM and CDR2 is ANQGSEA. This CDR3 region has 13 residues.

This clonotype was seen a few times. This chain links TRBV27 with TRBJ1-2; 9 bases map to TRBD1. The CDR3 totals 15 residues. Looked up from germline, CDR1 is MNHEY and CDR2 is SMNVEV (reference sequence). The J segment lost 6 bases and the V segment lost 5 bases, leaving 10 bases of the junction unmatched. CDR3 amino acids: CASSHLQGARDGYTF. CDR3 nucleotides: TGTGCCAGCAGTCACTTACAGGGGGCGCGGGATGGCTACACCTTC.

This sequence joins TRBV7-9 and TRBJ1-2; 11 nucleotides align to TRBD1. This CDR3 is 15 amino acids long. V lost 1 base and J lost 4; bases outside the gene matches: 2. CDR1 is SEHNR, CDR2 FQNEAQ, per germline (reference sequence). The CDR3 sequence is CASSLGDRGAYGYTF. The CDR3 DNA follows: TGTGCCAGCAGCTTAGGGGACAGGGGGGCCTATGGCTACACCTTC.

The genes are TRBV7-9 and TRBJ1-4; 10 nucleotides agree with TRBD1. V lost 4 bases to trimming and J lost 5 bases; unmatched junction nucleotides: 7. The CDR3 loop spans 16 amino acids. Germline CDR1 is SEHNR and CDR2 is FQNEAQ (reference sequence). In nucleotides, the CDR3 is TGTGCCAGCAGCTCTCAGAAGGGACAGGGGAATGAAAAACTGTTTTTT. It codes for CASSSQKGQGNEKLFF.

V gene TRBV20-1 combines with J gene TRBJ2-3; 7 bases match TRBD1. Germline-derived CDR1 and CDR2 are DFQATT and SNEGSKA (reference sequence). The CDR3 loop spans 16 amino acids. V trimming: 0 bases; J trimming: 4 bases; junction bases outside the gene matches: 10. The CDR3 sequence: CSARDQGTVGADTQYF. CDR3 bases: TGCAGTGCTAGAGATCAAGGGACAGTTGGCGCAGATACGCAGTATTTT.

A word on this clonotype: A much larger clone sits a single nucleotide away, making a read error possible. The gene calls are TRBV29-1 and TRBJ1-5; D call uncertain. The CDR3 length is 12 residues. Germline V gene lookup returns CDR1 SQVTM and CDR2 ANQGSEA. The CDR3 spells CSVGESNQPQNF. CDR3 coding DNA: TGCAGCGTTGGGGAGAGCAATCAGCCCCAGAATTTT.

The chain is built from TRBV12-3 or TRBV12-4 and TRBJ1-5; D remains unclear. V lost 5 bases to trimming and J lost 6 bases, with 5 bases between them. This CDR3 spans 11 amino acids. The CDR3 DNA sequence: TGTGCCAGCAGTGCGGGTCAGCCCCAGCATTTT. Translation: CASSAGQPQHF.

CDR3 in amino acids: CASSLAWSSSSTDTQYF. The CDR3 region has the DNA TGCGCCAGCAGCTTGGCTTGGTCTTCGTCCAGCACAGATACGCAGTATTTT. This chain joins TRBV5-1 and TRBJ2-3; D not resolved. V dropped 0 bases and J dropped 0 bases, with 14 bases sitting between them. Germline assignment: CDR1 SGHRS and CDR2 YFSETQ. The CDR3 runs to 17 residues.

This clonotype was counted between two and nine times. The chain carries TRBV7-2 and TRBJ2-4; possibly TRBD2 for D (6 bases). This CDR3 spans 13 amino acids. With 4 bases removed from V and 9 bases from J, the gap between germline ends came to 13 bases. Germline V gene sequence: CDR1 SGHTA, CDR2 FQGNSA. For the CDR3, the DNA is TGTGCCAGCAGCTCGGGCGGGGAAACCATTCAGTACTTC. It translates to CASSSGGETIQYF.

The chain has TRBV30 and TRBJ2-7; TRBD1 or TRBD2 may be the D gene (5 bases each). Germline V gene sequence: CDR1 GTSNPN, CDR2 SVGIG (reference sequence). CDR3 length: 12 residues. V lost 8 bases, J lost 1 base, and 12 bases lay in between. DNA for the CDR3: TGTGCCGGGACCGACGGGTCCTACGAGCAGTACTTC. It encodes CAGTDGSYEQYF. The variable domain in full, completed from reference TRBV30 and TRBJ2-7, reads SQTIHQWPATLVQPVGSPLSLECTVEGTSNPNLYWYRQAAGRGLQLLFYSVGIGQISSEVPQNLSASRPQDRQFILSSKKLLLSDSGFYLCAGTDGSYEQYFGPGTRLTVT.

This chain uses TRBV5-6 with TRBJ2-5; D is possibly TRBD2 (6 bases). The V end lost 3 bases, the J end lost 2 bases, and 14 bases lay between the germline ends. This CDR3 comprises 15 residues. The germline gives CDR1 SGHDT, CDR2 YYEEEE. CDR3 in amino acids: CASSSGTAPQETQYF. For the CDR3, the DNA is TGTGCCAGCAGCTCAGGGACTGCCCCTCAAGAGACCCAGTACTTC.

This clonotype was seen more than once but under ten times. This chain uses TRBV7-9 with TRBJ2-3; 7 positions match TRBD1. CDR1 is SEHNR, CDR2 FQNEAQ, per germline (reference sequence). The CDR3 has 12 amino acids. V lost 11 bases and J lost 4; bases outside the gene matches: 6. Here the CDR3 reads CAVQGNADTQYF. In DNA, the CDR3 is TGTGCCGTACAGGGGAATGCAGATACGCAGTATTTT. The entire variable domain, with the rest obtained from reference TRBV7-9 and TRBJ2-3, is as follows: DTGVSQNPRHKITKRGQNVTFRCDPISEHNRLYWYRQTLGQGPEFLTYFQNEAQLEKSRLLSDRFSAERPKGSFSTLEIQRTEQGDSAMYLCAVQGNADTQYFGPGTRLTVL.

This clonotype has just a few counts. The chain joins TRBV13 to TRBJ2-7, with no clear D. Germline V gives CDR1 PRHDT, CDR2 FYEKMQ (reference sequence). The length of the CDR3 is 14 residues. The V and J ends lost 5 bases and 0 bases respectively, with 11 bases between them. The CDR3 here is CASSPGPDSYEQYF. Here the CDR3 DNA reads TGTGCCAGCAGCCCTGGGCCCGACTCCTACGAGCAGTACTTC. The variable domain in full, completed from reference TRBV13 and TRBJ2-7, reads AAGVIQSPRHLIKEKRETATLKCYPIPRHDTVYWYQQGPGQDPQFLISFYEKMQSDKGSIPDRFSAQQFSDYHSELNMSSLELGDSALYFCASSPGPDSYEQYFGPGTRLTVT.

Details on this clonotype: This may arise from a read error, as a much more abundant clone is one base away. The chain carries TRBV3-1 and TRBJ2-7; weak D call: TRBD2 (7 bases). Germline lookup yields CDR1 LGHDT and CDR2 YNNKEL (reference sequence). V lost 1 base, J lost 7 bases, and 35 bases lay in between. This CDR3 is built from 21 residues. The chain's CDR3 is CASSQVISFGGRLPSYNEQYF. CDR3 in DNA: TGTGCCAGCAGCCAAGTTATTTCTTTCGGGGGGCGACTGCCCTCCTACAATGAGCAGTACTTC.

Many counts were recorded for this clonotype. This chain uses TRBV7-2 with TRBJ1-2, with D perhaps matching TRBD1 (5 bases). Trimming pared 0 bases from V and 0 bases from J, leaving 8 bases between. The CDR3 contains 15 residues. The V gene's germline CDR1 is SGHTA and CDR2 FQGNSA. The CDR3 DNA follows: TGTGCCAGCAGCTTAGCCCAGGGTTCTAACTATGGCTACACCTTC. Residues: CASSLAQGSNYGYTF.

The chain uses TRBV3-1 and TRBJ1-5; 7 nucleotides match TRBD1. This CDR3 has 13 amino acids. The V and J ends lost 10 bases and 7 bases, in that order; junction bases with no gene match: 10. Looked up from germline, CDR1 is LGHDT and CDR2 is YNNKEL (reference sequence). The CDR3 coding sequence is TGTGCCACTTCACAGGGGAGGCACCAGCCCCAGCATTTT. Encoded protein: CATSQGRHQPQHF.

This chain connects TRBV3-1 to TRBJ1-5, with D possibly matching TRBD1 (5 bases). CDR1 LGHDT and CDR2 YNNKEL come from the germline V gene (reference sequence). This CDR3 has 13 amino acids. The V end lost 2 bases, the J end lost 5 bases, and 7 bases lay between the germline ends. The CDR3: CASSQPGHQPQHF. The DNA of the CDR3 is TGTGCCAGCAGCCAACCGGGGCATCAGCCCCAGCATTTT.

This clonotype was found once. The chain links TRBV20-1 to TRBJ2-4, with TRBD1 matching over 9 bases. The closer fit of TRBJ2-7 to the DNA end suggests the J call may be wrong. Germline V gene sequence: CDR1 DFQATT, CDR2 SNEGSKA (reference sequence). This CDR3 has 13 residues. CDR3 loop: CSASGDRVYEQYF. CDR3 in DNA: TGCAGTGCTAGCGGGGACAGGGTATACGAGCAGTACTTC.

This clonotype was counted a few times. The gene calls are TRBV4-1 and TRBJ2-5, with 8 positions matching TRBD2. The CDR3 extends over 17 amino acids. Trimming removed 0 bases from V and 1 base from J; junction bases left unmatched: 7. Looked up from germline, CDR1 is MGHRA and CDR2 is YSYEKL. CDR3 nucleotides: TGCGCCAGCAGCCAAGATCCAATAGCGGGGCTCCAAGAGACCCAGTACTTC. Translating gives CASSQDPIAGLQETQYF.

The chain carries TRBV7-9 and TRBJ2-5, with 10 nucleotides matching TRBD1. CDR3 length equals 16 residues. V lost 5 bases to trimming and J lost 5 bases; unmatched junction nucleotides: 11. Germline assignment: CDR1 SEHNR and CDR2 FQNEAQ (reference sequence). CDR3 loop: CASSLGTGVTLETQYF. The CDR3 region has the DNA TGTGCCAGCAGCCTCGGGACAGGGGTAACATTGGAGACCCAGTACTTC.

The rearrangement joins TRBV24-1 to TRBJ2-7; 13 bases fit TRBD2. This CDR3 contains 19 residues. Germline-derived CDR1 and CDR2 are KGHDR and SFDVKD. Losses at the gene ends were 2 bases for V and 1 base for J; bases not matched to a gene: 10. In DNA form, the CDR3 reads TGTGCCACCAGTGATTCACGGACTAGCGGGAGCCATTCGTCCTACGAGCAGTACTTC. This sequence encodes CATSDSRTSGSHSSYEQYF.

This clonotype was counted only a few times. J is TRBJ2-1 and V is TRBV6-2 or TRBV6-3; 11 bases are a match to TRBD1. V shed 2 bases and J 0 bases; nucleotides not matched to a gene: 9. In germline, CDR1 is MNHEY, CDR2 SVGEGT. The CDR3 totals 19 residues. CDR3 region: CASSYPGTGGPSSYNEQFF. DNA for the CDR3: TGTGCCAGCAGTTACCCTGGGACAGGGGGACCCTCCTCCTACAATGAGCAGTTCTTC.

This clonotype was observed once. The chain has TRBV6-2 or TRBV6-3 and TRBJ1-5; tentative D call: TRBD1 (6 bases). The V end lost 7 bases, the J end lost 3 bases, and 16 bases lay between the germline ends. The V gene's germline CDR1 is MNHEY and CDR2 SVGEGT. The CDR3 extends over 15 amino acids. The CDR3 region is CASTAWRDTNQPQHF. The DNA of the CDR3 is TGTGCCAGCACCGCTTGGCGGGACACCAATCAGCCCCAGCATTTT.

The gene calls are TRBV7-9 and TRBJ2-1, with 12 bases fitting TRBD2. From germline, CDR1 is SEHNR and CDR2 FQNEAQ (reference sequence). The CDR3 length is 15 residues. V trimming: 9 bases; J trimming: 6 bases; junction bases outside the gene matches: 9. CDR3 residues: CASNTASGGANEQFF. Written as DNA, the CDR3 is TGTGCCAGTAATACGGCTAGCGGGGGGGCCAATGAGCAGTTCTTC.